The 30 T cell receptor beta chains below all came from one sample that was sequenced in a study of T cell changes during pregnancy in multiple sclerosis. Assay: immunoSEQ multiplex PCR; the TCRdb copy retains only in-frame clones and omits some. Of roughly 87,000 clones in the sample, around 93% are singletons; the top ten hold less than 1.5%. The sequencing used peripheral blood, collected in the third trimester of pregnancy. The receptors were sampled from a female donor in good health, enrolled as a control in a pregnancy study.

The chain uses TRBV5-8 and TRBJ2-3, with 10 bases that match TRBD1. With 5 bases clipped from V and 0 bases from J, the junction kept 3 bases outside the gene matches. Germline CDR1 reads SGHTS; CDR2 reads YDEGEE. The CDR3 sequence is 15 residues long. Written as DNA, the CDR3 is TGTGCCAGCAGTACGGACAGGGGGAGCACAGATACGCAGTATTTT. It is translated as CASSTDRGSTDTQYF.

The J gene is TRBJ2-3, the V gene TRBV4-1, with a weak D call TRBD1 (5 bases). CDR3 length: 17 amino acids. V dropped 0 bases and J dropped 3 bases, with 16 bases sitting between them. The V gene's germline CDR1 is MGHRA and CDR2 YSYEKL. The DNA for the CDR3 is TGCGCCAGCAGCCAAGATCGAGCAGGGAAGGCTACAGATACGCAGTATTTT. This gives the protein CASSQDRAGKATDTQYF.

The J gene is TRBJ2-5, the V gene TRBV10-3; 8 bases fit TRBD2. CDR1 is ENHRY and CDR2 is SYGVKD in the germline V gene. J lost 1 base, V lost 6 bases, and 7 bases had no gene match. This CDR3 spans 15 amino acids. For the CDR3, the DNA is TGTGCCATCAGCGCGGTCGGGGGGGTCCAAGAGACCCAGTACTTC. Protein sequence: CAISAVGGVQETQYF.

CDR3 sequence reads: CASSEYGGSTDTQYF. For the CDR3, the DNA is TGTGCCAGCAGTGAATACGGCGGGAGCACAGATACGCAGTATTTT. The chain is built from TRBV6-1 and TRBJ2-3, with D maybe TRBD2 (5 bases). This CDR3 is 15 amino acids long. CDR1 MNHNS and CDR2 SASEGT come from the germline V gene. V shed 2 bases and J shed 0 bases, with 9 bases lying between them.

The chain links TRBV27 to TRBJ2-7; 8 bases line up with TRBD1. The CDR3 runs to 16 residues. From germline, CDR1 is MNHEY and CDR2 SMNVEV (reference sequence). The V gene end was trimmed by 5 bases and the J gene end by 7 bases; junction bases not matched to a gene: 16. CDR3 protein: CASSPAAGQVAQEQYF. As DNA, the CDR3 is TGTGCCAGCAGTCCTGCCGCGGGACAGGTAGCTCAGGAGCAGTACTTC.

The sample holds one count of this clone. The rearrangement links TRBV28 to TRBJ1-1; 7 bases align to TRBD1. With 6 bases clipped from V and 6 bases from J, the junction kept 7 bases outside the gene matches. Germline V gene lookup returns CDR1 MDHEN and CDR2 SYDVKM. The CDR3 has 13 amino acids. The DNA of the CDR3 is TGTGCCAGCAGAAGGGACAGACCCTCTGAAGCTTTCTTT. The encoded protein is CASRRDRPSEAFF.

This chain uses TRBV5-1 with TRBJ2-6; 10 positions agree with TRBD2. The trim removed 4 bases at V and 0 bases at J, leaving 25 bases unmatched. There are 24 residues in the CDR3. The germline CDR1 and CDR2 sequences are SGHRS and YFSETQ. The CDR3 loop reads CASSPVGASGSTDYYSSGANVLTF. In nucleotides, the CDR3 is TGCGCCAGCAGCCCAGTTGGGGCTAGCGGGAGTACCGATTACTACAGCTCTGGGGCCAACGTCCTGACTTTC.

The chain has TRBV28 and TRBJ1-1; no reliable D call. The germline V gene has CDR1 MDHEN and CDR2 SYDVKM. This CDR3 comprises 13 residues. With 7 bases removed from V and 7 bases from J, the gap between germline ends came to 16 bases. The CDR3 DNA is TGTGCCAGCACCGGCGGGTCTGTTTTTGAAGCTTTCTTT. Translated, it gives CASTGGSVFEAFF.

This clone was detected once. The DNA of the CDR3 is TGTGCCAGCAGCTCCATCCGGACAGGGGTGAATAGCAATCAGCCCCAGCATTTT. It codes for CASSSIRTGVNSNQPQHF. This chain joins TRBV7-8 and TRBJ1-5; 9 bases fit TRBD1. V lost 4 bases and J lost 0; bases outside the gene matches: 10. There are 18 residues in the CDR3. Germline loops: CDR1 SGHVS, CDR2 FQNEAQ.

This sequence joins TRBV5-4 and TRBJ2-7; 12 nucleotides line up with TRBD2. The junction had 1 base not matched to a gene; V was cut back by 5 bases and J by 1 base. The germline V gene has CDR1 SGHNT and CDR2 YYREEE (reference sequence). CDR3 size: 14 residues. CDR3 coding DNA: TGTGCCAGCAGAACTAGCGGGGGGTCCTACGAGCAGTACTTC. It translates to CASRTSGGSYEQYF.

Here the CDR3 DNA reads TGCGCCAGCAGCATAGGGACAGGGGGACCGAATGAGCAGTTCTTC. It translates to CASSIGTGGPNEQFF. This chain joins TRBV5-1 and TRBJ2-1, with 11 bases identical to TRBD1. The germline V gene encodes CDR1 SGHRS and CDR2 YFSETQ. The CDR3 contains 15 residues. J gave up 7 bases and V 4 bases, and 7 bases lay outside the gene matches.

The chain uses TRBV28 and TRBJ2-7; D remains ambiguous. V was clipped by 6 bases and J by 0 bases, with 12 bases between them. This CDR3 is built from 14 residues. Germline V CDR1 and CDR2: MDHEN, SYDVKM. CDR3 sequence: CASSETPLSYEQYF. Written as DNA, the CDR3 is TGTGCCAGCAGCGAGACACCCCTCTCCTACGAGCAGTACTTC.

This chain uses TRBV7-9 with TRBJ2-5; the match to TRBD1 covers 8 bases. The CDR3 is made up of 12 amino acids. CDR1 and CDR2 from the germline V gene are SEHNR and FQNEAQ (reference sequence). Trimming cost V 4 bases and J 5 bases; bases outside gene matches: 0. The CDR3 loop is CASSSGGETQYF. The CDR3 nucleotides read TGTGCCAGCAGCTCAGGGGGCGAGACCCAGTACTTC.

V gene TRBV4-2 combines with J gene TRBJ2-5; a possible D gene is TRBD1 (6 bases). Trimming pared 1 base from V and 5 bases from J, leaving 14 bases between. This CDR3 spans 15 amino acids. Germline values: CDR1 LGHNA, CDR2 YNFKEQ. CDR3 DNA: TGTGCCAGCAGCCAAGGGTTCGGGACATTGGAGACCCAGTACTTC. Translating gives CASSQGFGTLETQYF.

The chain combines TRBV2 with TRBJ2-2, with D perhaps TRBD2 (6 bases). Trimming cost V 2 bases and J 0 bases, with 13 bases left between them. Germline V gene sequence: CDR1 SNHLY, CDR2 FYNNEI. The CDR3 loop spans 17 amino acids. The CDR3: CASSERSGGTNTGELFF. DNA of the CDR3: TGTGCCAGCAGTGAAAGGTCGGGCGGGACGAACACCGGGGAGCTGTTTTTT. Using reference TRBV2 and TRBJ2-2 for the parts outside the CDR3, the full variable domain is EPEVTQTPSHQVTQMGQEVILRCVPISNHLYFYWYRQILGQKVEFLVSFYNNEISEKSEIFDDQFSVERPDGSNFTLKIRSTKLEDSAMYFCASSERSGGTNTGELFFGEGSRLTVL.

V and J are TRBV6-6 and TRBJ2-7, with 7 bases identical to TRBD1. Germline values: CDR1 MNHNY, CDR2 SVGAGI (reference sequence). With V trimmed by 5 bases and J by 0 bases, 4 bases remained unmatched. The CDR3 length is 14 residues. The CDR3 reads CASSPDRSSYEQYF. The DNA for the CDR3 is TGTGCCAGCAGTCCGGACAGGAGCTCCTACGAGCAGTACTTC.

This chain connects TRBV28 to TRBJ1-5; TRBD1 matches at 8 bases. With 8 bases clipped from V and 6 bases from J, the junction kept 24 bases outside the gene matches. In germline, CDR1 is MDHEN, CDR2 SYDVKM. The CDR3 length is 19 residues. The CDR3 bases are TGTGCCAGCGCAGCCGGGGAGAACTTGGACAGGGACCCAGGTCAGCCCCAGCATTTT. The encoded protein is CASAAGENLDRDPGQPQHF.

The chain joins TRBV7-5 to TRBJ2-7; no DNA check was done on the table's D call, TRBD1. TRBV7-5 is classified as a pseudogene. This CDR3 has 13 residues. The CDR3 is CVRKAGVPYEQYF. Written as DNA, the CDR3 is TGTGTCAGAAAGGCAGGGGTTCCCTACGAGCAGTACTTC.

The chain recombines TRBV23-1 with TRBJ2-5, with 12 bases aligning to TRBD2. TRBV23-1 is an ORF, with its function uncertain. CDR3 length: 20 amino acids. Unmatched junction bases numbered 17, after V lost 4 bases and J lost 2 bases. The CDR3 loop reads CASSPWLIWTSGKAQETQYF. The CDR3, as DNA: TGCGCCAGCAGTCCTTGGTTGATCTGGACTAGCGGGAAAGCGCAAGAGACCCAGTACTTC.

V and J are TRBV9 and TRBJ2-1; TRBD2 matches 10 bases. V was pared by 0 bases and J by 6 bases, with 3 bases of the junction left unmatched. This CDR3 is built from 15 residues. Germline V gene data show CDR1 as SGDLS and CDR2 as YYNGEE. DNA of the CDR3: TGTGCCAGCAGCGTAGGAGCGGGGGGGGGCAATGAGCAGTTCTTC. Encoded protein: CASSVGAGGGNEQFF.

This sequence joins TRBV6-1 and TRBJ1-5; the D is unclear. Germline V gene data show CDR1 as MNHNS and CDR2 as SASEGT. CDR3 length: 14 amino acids. The V gene lost 1 base and the J gene lost 5 bases, with 9 bases spanning the gap. The CDR3 DNA is TGTGCCAGCAGTGAAGTTTCGGGAGATCAGCCCCAGCATTTT. It specifies CASSEVSGDQPQHF.

The V call is TRBV13, the J call TRBJ2-5; 7 bases map to TRBD2. From germline, CDR1 is PRHDT and CDR2 FYEKMQ (reference sequence). The CDR3 is 15 amino acids. V dropped 3 bases and J dropped 0; count of bases not matched to a gene: 4. The CDR3 is CASSFSSGNQETQYF. The CDR3 region has the DNA TGTGCCAGCAGCTTCTCGAGCGGGAACCAAGAGACCCAGTACTTC.

V usage is TRBV21-1 and J usage is TRBJ2-7; TRBD1 is the table's D call and was not checked against the DNA. TRBV21-1 is a pseudogene. The CDR3 is 16 residues long. The CDR3: CASGQRSRTEIYEQYF. CDR3 DNA: TGTGCCAGCGGCCAAAGATCTAGGACAGAGATCTACGAGCAGTACTTC.

The chain links TRBV7-2 to TRBJ1-3, with D hard to call. Germline V gives CDR1 SGHTA, CDR2 FQGNSA. The CDR3 is made up of 15 amino acids. Between the trimmed V and J ends, which lost 2 bases and 0 bases, there was a span of 8 bases. CDR3 in DNA: TGTGCCAGCAGCTTATTTGGCAACTCTGGAAACACCATATATTTT. This gives the protein CASSLFGNSGNTIYF. The full variable domain, completed using reference TRBV7-2 and TRBJ1-3, is GAGVSQSPSNKVTEKGKDVELRCDPISGHTALYWYRQSLGQGLEFLIYFQGNSAPDKSGLPSDRFSAERTGGSVSTLTIQRTQQEDSAVYLCASSLFGNSGNTIYFGEGSWLTVV.

CDR3 coding DNA: TGTGCCAGTCTCTATACTAGCGGGGGTTACAATGAGCAGTTCTTC. This translates into CASLYTSGGYNEQFF. The chain uses TRBV19 and TRBJ2-1, with TRBD2 matching 11 bases. Germline lookup yields CDR1 LNHDA and CDR2 SQIVND (reference sequence). This CDR3 spans 15 amino acids. V was clipped by 8 bases and J by 4 bases; unmatched bases: 7.

The chain carries TRBV15 and TRBJ2-7; TRBD1 is a possible D gene (5 bases). The germline V and J ends were trimmed by 5 bases and 0 bases, with 8 bases remaining between them. This CDR3 is 13 amino acids long. Germline CDR1 LNHNV, CDR2 YYDKDF (reference sequence). CDR3 sequence (DNA): TGTGCCACCAGCCCGACAGTCTCCTACGAGCAGTACTTC. Amino acid sequence: CATSPTVSYEQYF.

The chain recombines TRBV25-1 with TRBJ2-5; D is perhaps TRBD1 (6 bases). Germline V lookup: CDR1 MGHDK, CDR2 SYGVNS. Between the trimmed V and J ends, which lost 3 bases and 0 bases, there was a span of 17 bases. This CDR3 has 17 residues. The DNA for the CDR3 is TGTGCCAGCAGTGACCCGGACAGCTCCTCACACCAAGAGACCCAGTACTTC. This gives the protein CASSDPDSSSHQETQYF.

This chain connects TRBV27 to TRBJ2-5, with a possible D match to TRBD1 (6 bases). The CDR3 covers 14 residues. Trimming pared 6 bases from V and 4 bases from J, leaving 15 bases between. CDR1 is MNHEY and CDR2 is SMNVEV in the germline V gene (reference sequence). CDR3 bases: TGTGCCAGCAGGGTCACAGGGAATGGAGAGACCCAGTACTTC. Translated: CASRVTGNGETQYF.

The chain has TRBV5-4 and TRBJ1-1, with D hard to call. The CDR3 extends over 14 amino acids. Trimming left V 3 bases short and J 3 bases short, with 12 bases between. Per germline, CDR1 SGHNT and CDR2 YYREEE (reference sequence). The CDR3: CASSWTPGHTEAFF. The CDR3 coding sequence is TGTGCCAGCAGCTGGACTCCGGGCCACACTGAAGCTTTCTTT.

The rearrangement uses TRBV28 and TRBJ1-5; D may be TRBD1 (5 bases). Trimming cost V 0 bases and J 7 bases, with 16 bases left between them. The germline gives CDR1 MDHEN, CDR2 SYDVKM. The CDR3 contains 16 residues. CDR3 DNA: TGTGCCAGCAGTTTATGGGAAAGGGGAGGAGGGCAGCCCCAGCATTTT. Its translation is CASSLWERGGGQPQHF.